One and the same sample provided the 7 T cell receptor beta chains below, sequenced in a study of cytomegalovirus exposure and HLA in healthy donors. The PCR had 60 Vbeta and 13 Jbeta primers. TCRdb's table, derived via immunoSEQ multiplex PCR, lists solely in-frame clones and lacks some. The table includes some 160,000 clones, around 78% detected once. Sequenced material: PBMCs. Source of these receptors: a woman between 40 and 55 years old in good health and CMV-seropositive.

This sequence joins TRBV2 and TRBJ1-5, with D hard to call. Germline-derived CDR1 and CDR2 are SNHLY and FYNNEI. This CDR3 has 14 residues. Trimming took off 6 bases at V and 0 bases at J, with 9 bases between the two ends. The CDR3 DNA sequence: TGTGCCAGCAGGGCCGGGATTAGCAATCAGCCCCAGCATTTT. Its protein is CASRAGISNQPQHF.

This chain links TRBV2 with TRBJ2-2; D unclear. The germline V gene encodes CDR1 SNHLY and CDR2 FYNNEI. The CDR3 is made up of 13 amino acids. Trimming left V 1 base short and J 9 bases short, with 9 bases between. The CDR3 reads CASSEESIWELFF. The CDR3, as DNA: TGTGCCAGCAGTGAAGAGTCTATCTGGGAGCTGTTTTTT. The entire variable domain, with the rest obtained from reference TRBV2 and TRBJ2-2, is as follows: EPEVTQTPSHQVTQMGQEVILRCVPISNHLYFYWYRQILGQKVEFLVSFYNNEISEKSEIFDDQFSVERPDGSNFTLKIRSTKLEDSAMYFCASSEESIWELFFGEGSRLTVL.

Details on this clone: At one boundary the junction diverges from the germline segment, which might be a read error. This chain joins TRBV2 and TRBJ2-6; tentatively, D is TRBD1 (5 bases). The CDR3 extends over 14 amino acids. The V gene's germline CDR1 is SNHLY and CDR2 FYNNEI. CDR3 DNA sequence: TGTGCCAGCAGTGAAAGCTCTGGGGCCAACGGCCTGACTTTC. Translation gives CASSESSGANGLTF. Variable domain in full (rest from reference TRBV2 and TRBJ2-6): EPEVTQTPSHQVTQMGQEVILRCVPISNHLYFYWYRQILGQKVEFLVSFYNNEISEKSEIFDDQFSVERPDGSNFTLKIRSTKLEDSAMYFCASSESSGANGLTFGAGSRLTVL.

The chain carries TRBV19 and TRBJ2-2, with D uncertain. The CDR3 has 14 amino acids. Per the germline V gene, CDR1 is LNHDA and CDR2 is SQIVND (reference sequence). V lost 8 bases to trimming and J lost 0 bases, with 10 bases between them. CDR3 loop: CASSRSPNTGELFF. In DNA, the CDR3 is TGTGCCAGTTCGAGATCTCCGAACACCGGGGAGCTGTTTTTT.

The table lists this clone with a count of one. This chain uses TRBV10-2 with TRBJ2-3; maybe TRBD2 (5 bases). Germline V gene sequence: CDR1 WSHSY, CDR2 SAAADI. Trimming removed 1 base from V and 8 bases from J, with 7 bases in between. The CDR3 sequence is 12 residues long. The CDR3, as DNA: TGCGCCAGCAGTGAGTTGAGGGCTACGCAGTATTTT. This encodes CASSELRATQYF.

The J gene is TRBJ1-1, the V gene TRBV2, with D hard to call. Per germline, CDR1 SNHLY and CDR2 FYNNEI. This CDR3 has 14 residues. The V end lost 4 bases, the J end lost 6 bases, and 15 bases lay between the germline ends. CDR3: CASSVIGVRAEAFF. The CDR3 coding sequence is TGTGCCAGCAGTGTCATCGGGGTACGTGCTGAAGCTTTCTTT. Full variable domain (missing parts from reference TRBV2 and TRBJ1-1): EPEVTQTPSHQVTQMGQEVILRCVPISNHLYFYWYRQILGQKVEFLVSFYNNEISEKSEIFDDQFSVERPDGSNFTLKIRSTKLEDSAMYFCASSVIGVRAEAFFGQGTRLTVV.

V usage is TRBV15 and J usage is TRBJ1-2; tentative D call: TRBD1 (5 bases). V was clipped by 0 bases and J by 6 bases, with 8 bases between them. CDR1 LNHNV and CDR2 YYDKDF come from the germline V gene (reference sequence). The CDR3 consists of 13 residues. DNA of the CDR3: TGTGCCACCAGCAGAGACAGGGTGGATGGCTACACCTTC. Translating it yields CATSRDRVDGYTF.